This T cell receptor beta chain derives from a study of OX40 agonist ivuxolimab in advanced cancers. CDR3 length: 16 amino acids. Germline-derived CDR1 and CDR2 are MGHDK and SYGVNS. Trimming left V 2 bases short and J 0 bases short, with 10 bases between. Only in-frame clones appear in the TCRdb table, and some are missing; sequencing was by immunoSEQ multiplex PCR. The sample contains 30,000 to 40,000 clones, over 60% of which appear only once. This sample comprised CD4+ or CD8+ T cells sorted from blood, obtained in a trial of the OX40 agonist ivuxolimab. The chain carries TRBV25-1 and TRBJ1-4; no definite D call. The TCR comes from an adult with an advanced solid tumor such as melanoma, head and neck, liver or kidney cancer. The CDR3, as DNA: TGTGCCAGCAGTGAAGGTCCGACGGCAACTAATGAAAAACTGTTTTTT. Amino acid sequence: CASSEGPTATNEKLFF.